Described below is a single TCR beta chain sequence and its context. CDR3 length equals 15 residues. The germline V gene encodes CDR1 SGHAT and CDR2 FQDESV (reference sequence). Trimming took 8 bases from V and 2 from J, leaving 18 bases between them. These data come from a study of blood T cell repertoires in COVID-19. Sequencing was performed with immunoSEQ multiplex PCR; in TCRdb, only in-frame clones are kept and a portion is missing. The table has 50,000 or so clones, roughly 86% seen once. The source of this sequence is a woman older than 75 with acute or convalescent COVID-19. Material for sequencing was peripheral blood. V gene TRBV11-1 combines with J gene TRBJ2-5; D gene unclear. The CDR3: CASRSFEESQETQYF. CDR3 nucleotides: TGTGCCAGCCGCTCCTTCGAGGAATCTCAAGAGACCCAGTACTTC.